The clone carrying this T cell receptor beta chain was counted ten times or more. Its specificity is unknown. This record comes from a study of neurological immune-mediated disorders. Study-wide findings and caveats: The greatest TCR clonal expansion occurred in HTLV-1-associated myelopathy and the least in multiple sclerosis, which fell below healthy controls.

MiXCR, applied by TCRdb to the 5' RACE reads, yields one record per CDR3 protein. The sample shows about 62,000 distinct CDR3 sequences, about 4% of them seen only once. This CDR3 region has 15 residues. Germline V gene data show CDR1 as DFQATT and CDR2 as SNEGSKA (reference sequence). V was cut by 0 bases and J by 0 bases, with 9 bases left in between. The J gene is TRBJ2-1, the V gene TRBV20-1, with D tentatively TRBD2 (6 bases). Input material: PBMCs. This TCR was recovered from a woman between 50 and 59 years old with multiple sclerosis. The CDR3 loop is CSARDRGSSYNEQFF. As DNA, the CDR3 is TGCAGTGCTAGAGATCGGGGGAGCTCCTACAATGAGCAGTTCTTC.